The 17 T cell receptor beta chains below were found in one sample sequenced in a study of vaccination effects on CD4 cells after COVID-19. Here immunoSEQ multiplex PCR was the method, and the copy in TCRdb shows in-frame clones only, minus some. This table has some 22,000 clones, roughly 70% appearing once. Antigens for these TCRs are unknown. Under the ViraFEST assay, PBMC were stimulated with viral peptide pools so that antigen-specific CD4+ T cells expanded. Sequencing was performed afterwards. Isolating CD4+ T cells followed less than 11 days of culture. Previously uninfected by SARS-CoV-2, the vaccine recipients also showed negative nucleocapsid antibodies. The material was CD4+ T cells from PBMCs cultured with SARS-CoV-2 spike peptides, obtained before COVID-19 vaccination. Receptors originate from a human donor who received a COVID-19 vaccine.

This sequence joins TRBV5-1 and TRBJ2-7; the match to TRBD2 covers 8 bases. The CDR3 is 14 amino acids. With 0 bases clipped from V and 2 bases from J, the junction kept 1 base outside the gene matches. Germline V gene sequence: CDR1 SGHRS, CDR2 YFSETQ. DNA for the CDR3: TGCGCCAGCAGCTTGGGACTAGCGACCTACGAGCAGTACTTC. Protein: CASSLGLATYEQYF.

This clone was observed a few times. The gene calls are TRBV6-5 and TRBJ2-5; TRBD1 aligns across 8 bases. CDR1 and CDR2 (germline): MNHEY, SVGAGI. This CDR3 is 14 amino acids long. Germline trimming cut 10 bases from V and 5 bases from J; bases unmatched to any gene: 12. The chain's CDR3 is CAIDRGNGFETQYF. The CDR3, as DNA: TGTGCCATCGACAGGGGTAACGGCTTCGAGACCCAGTACTTC.

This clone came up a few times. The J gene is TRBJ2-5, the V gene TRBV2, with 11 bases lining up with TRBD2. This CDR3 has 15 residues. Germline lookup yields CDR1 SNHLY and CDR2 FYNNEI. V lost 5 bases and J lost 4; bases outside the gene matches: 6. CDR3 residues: CASSPGTSGLETQYF. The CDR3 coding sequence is TGTGCCAGCAGTCCCGGGACTAGCGGCCTAGAGACCCAGTACTTC.

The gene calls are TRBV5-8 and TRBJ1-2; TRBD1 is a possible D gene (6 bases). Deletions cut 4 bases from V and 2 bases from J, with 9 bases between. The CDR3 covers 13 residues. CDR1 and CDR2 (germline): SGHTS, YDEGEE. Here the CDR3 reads CASSPDSNYGYTF. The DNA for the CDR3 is TGTGCCAGCAGCCCGGACAGCAACTATGGCTACACCTTC.

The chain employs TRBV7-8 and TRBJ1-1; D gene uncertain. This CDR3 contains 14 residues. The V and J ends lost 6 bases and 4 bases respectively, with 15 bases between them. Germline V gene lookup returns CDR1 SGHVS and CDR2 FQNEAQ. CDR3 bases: TGTGCCAGCAGTTCAAGGGAGGGTCGCACTGAAGCTTTCTTT. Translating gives CASSSREGRTEAFF.

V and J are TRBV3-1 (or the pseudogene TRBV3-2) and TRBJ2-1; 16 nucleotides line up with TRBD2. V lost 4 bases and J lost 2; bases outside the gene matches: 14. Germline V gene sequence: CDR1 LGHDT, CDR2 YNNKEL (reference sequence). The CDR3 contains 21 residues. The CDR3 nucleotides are TGTGCCAGCAGCCGAAGTATCCCGGGACTAGCGGGGGGGCCAACCTACAATGAGCAGTTCTTC. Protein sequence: CASSRSIPGLAGGPTYNEQFF.

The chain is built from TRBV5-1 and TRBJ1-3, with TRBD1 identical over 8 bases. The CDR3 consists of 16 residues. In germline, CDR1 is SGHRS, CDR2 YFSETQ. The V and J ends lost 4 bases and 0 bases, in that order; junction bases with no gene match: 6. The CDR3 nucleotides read TGCGCCAGCAGCCCCGGACAGGGCTACTCTGGAAACACCATATATTTT. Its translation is CASSPGQGYSGNTIYF.

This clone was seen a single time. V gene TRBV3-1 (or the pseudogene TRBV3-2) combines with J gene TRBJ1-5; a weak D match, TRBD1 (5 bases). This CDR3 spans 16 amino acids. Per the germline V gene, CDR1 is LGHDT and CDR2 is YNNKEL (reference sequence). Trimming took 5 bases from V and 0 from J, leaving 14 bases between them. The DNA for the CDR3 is TGTGCCAGCAGCGTTGGGACCCCTTATAGCAATCAGCCCCAGCATTTT. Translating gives CASSVGTPYSNQPQHF.

The CDR3 nucleotides are TGTGCCAGCAGCTTTAGAAGGGGCGGAAGCACAGATACGCAGTATTTT. This encodes CASSFRRGGSTDTQYF. This chain uses TRBV7-8 with TRBJ2-3; TRBD1 might be the D (5 bases). The CDR3 is 16 residues long. The germline V gene has CDR1 SGHVS and CDR2 FQNEAQ. V was pared by 3 bases and J by 0 bases, with 13 bases between.

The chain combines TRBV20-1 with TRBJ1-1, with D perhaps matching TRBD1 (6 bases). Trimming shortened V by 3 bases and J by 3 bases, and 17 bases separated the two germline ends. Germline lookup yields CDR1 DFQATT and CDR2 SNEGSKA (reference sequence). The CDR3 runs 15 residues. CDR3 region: CSASDGGRSDTEAFF. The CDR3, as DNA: TGCAGTGCTAGTGATGGGGGGCGATCGGACACTGAAGCTTTCTTT.

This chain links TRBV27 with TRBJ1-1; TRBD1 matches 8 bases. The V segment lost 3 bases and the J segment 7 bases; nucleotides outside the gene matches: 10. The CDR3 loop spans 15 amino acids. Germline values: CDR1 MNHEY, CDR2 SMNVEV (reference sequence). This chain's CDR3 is CASSLSGGGRIEAFF. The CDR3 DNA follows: TGTGCCAGCAGTTTGTCAGGGGGCGGGCGTATTGAAGCTTTCTTT.

CDR3 sequence: CATRTGLSTNEKLFF. The CDR3 region has the DNA TGTGCCACAAGGACAGGGCTGTCAACTAATGAAAAACTGTTTTTT. The chain is built from TRBV10-3 and TRBJ1-4; 8 bases fit TRBD1. V gave up 10 bases and J gave up 0 bases; unmatched junction bases: 7. Germline-derived CDR1 and CDR2 are ENHRY and SYGVKD. The CDR3 runs 15 residues.

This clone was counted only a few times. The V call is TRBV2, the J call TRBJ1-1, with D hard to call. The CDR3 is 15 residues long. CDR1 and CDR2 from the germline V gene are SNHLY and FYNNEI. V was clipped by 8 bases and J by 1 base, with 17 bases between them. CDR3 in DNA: TGTGCCAGCGCGGGCCTCGCCGGACCGAACACTGAAGCTTTCTTT. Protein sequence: CASAGLAGPNTEAFF.

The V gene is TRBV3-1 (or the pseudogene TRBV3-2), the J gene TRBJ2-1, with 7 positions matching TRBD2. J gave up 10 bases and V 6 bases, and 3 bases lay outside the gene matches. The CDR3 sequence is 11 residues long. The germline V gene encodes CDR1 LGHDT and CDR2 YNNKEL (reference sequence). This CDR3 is CASRFSGEQFF. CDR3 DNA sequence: TGTGCCAGCAGATTTAGCGGGGAGCAGTTCTTC.

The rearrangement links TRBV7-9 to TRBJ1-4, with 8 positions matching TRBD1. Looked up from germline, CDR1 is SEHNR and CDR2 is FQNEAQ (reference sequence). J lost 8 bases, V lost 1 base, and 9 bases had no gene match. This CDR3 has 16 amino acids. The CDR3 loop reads CASSLVGLGQGEKLFF. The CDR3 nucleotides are TGTGCCAGCAGCTTAGTAGGGCTCGGACAGGGAGAAAAACTGTTTTTT. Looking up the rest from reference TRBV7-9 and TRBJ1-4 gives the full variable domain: DTGVSQNPRHKITKRGQNVTFRCDPISEHNRLYWYRQTLGQGPEFLTYFQNEAQLEKSRLLSDRFSAERPKGSFSTLEIQRTEQGDSAMYLCASSLVGLGQGEKLFFGSGTQLSVL.

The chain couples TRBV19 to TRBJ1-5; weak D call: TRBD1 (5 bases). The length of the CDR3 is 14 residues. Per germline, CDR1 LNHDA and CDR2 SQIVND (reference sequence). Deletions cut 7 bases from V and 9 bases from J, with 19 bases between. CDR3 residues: CASKPPFQGTPQHF. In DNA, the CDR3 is TGTGCCAGTAAGCCCCCCTTCCAGGGAACGCCCCAGCATTTT. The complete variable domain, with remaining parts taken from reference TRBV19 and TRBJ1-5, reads DGGITQSPKYLFRKEGQNVTLSCEQNLNHDAMYWYRQDPGQGLRLIYYSQIVNDFQKGDIAEGYSVSREKKESFPLTVTSAQKNPTAFYLCASKPPFQGTPQHFGDGTRLSIL.

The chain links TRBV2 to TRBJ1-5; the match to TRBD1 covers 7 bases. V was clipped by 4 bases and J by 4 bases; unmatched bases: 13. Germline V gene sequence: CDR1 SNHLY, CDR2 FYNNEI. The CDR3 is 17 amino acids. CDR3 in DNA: TGTGCCAGCAGTGCACCCCCGTGGAACAGGGGTAATCAGCCCCAGCATTTT. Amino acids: CASSAPPWNRGNQPQHF.